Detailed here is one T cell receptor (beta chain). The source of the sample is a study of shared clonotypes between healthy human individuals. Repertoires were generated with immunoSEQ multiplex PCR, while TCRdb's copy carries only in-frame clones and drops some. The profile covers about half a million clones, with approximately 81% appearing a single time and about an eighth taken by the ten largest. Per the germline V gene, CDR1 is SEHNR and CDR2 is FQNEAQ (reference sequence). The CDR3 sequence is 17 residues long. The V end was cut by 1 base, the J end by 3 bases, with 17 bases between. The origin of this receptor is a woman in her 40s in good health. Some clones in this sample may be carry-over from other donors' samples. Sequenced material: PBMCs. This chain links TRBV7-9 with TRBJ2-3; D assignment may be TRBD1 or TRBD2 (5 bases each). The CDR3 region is CASSLVGAVDQTDTQYF. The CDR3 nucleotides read TGTGCCAGCAGCTTAGTCGGGGCCGTAGACCAAACAGATACGCAGTATTTT.